The sequence of this T cell receptor beta chain was determined in a study of T-cell reconstitution after alpha-beta-depleted transplantation in children. Preparation of the TCRbeta library was carried out with unique molecular identifiers. TCRdb redid the calling of the PCR reads with MiXCR, one entry per CDR3 protein. The data show 610,000 or so distinct CDR3 sequences, with around 27% seen just once and approximately 39% held by the top ten. In germline, CDR1 is SGHVS, CDR2 FQNEAQ. V was trimmed by 1 base and J by 4 bases, leaving 8 bases between them. The length of the CDR3 is 14 residues. Regarding this clonotype: As yet, its antigen is unknown.

The study, taken as a whole, reports: T-cell counts and diversity at one year following transplant were attributed mainly to newly produced T cells. For some patients, TCRbeta diversity was high at day 60 because of recipient T cells and thymic progenitors that survived. Two months or so post-transplant, alpha-beta T cells reportedly derived from several hundred expanded graft clones.

Specimen: PBMCs, collected before TCRalphabeta/CD19-depleted stem cell transplant. The rearrangement joins TRBV7-8 to TRBJ2-1, with D hard to call. This TCR was sampled from a boy in the first two years of life with Wiskott-Aldrich syndrome, due to receive a stem cell transplant. The CDR3 coding sequence is TGTGCCAGCAGCTTAGAGACAAGATACAATGAGCAGTTCTTC. Protein: CASSLETRYNEQFF.